This is a list of T cell receptor beta chains from one sample in a study of blood T cell repertoires in COVID-19. Some clones are missing from TCRdb's copy, which holds only in-frame ones; the method was immunoSEQ multiplex PCR. This table holds around 76,000 clones, about 80% found once. The sequenced material came from peripheral blood. All receptors come from a woman aged 70-85 years with acute or convalescent COVID-19. CDR3s include the opening cysteine and the closing phenylalanine or tryptophan. D genes are given only for firm matches. Rows may omit the clone size; those that give it use once, few, many or a size class.

j_call | d_call | clone_size | v_call | cdr3_aa | cdr3_nt
TRBJ1-1 | NA | NA | TRBV7-8 | CASSLLLENTEAFF | TGTGCCAGCAGCTTACTTCTAGAGAACACTGAAGCTTTCTTT
TRBJ1-3 | NA | NA | TRBV23-1 | CASANPPPSGNTIYF | TGCGCCAGCGCGAATCCGCCACCCTCTGGAAACACCATATATTTT
TRBJ1-5 | NA | few | TRBV30 | CAWTLGGSGQPQHF | TGTGCCTGGACCTTAGGAGGGTCCGGTCAGCCCCAGCATTTT
TRBJ2-3 | NA | few | TRBV5-1 | CASSLAVGEVADTQYF | TGCGCCAGCAGCTTGGCGGTCGGGGAAGTGGCAGATACGCAGTATTTT
TRBJ2-2 | NA | once | TRBV11-2 | CASSSPRVGETGELFF | TGTGCCAGCAGCTCCCCTAGGGTGGGAGAGACCGGGGAGCTGTTTTTT
TRBJ1-3 | TRBD1 | NA | TRBV28 | CASSLRQGGNTIYF | TGTGCCAGCAGTTTACGACAGGGTGGAAACACCATATATTTT
TRBJ1-5 | NA | NA | TRBV18 | CASSPLNQANEPQHF | TGTGCCAGCTCACCACTCAACCAGGCCAACGAGCCCCAGCATTTT
TRBJ1-6 | NA | NA | TRBV5-6 | CASSLTGRYNSPLHF | TGTGCCAGCAGCTTGACAGGGAGATATAATTCACCCCTCCACTTT
TRBJ2-5 | NA | NA | TRBV5-5 | CASSSFGGQETQYF | TGTGCCAGCAGCTCCTTCGGGGGCCAAGAGACCCAGTACTTC
TRBJ2-7 | NA | NA | TRBV7-2 | CASSPWGQAAGVYDQYF | TGTGCCAGCAGCCCCTGGGGACAGGCGGCGGGGGTCTACGACCAGTACTTC
TRBJ2-7 | TRBD1 | NA | TRBV7-9 | CASSLGTGVDEQYF | TGTGCCAGCAGCCTCGGGACAGGGGTTGACGAGCAGTACTTC
TRBJ2-1 | TRBD2 | NA | TRBV7-3 | CASSSAGGRDEQFF | TGTGCCAGCAGCTCAGCGGGAGGCCGGGATGAGCAGTTCTTC
TRBJ1-2 | NA | NA | TRBV3-1/TRBV3-2 | CASSQTPTGNYGYTF | TGTGCCAGCAGCCAAACGCCGACTGGAAACTATGGCTACACCTTC
TRBJ2-3 | TRBD2 | NA | TRBV5-4 | CASSSGLAGVTTDTQYF | TGTGCCAGCAGCTCGGGACTAGCGGGAGTAACGACAGATACGCAGTATTTT
TRBJ2-3 | TRBD2 | NA | TRBV18 | CASSLGLAGVGDTQYF | TGTGCCAGCTCACTAGGACTAGCGGGAGTTGGGGATACGCAGTATTTT
TRBJ1-5 | NA | NA | TRBV18 | CASSPGGLNQPQHF | TGTGCCAGCTCACCAGGGGGACTCAATCAGCCCCAGCATTTT
TRBJ1-1 | NA | NA | TRBV7-9 | CASSPADTEAFF | TGTGCCAGCAGCCCCGCGGACACTGAAGCTTTCTTT
TRBJ1-1 | NA | NA | TRBV3-1/TRBV3-2 | CASSLQGGDTEAFF | TGTGCCAGCAGCCTACAGGGTGGCGACACTGAAGCTTTCTTT
TRBJ2-7 | NA | NA | TRBV4-3 | CASSQAYDSSPYEQYF | TGCGCCAGCAGCCAAGCTTACGACAGTTCCCCCTACGAGCAGTACTTC
TRBJ2-1 | NA | NA | TRBV30 | CAWSGGDVSYNEQFF | TGTGCCTGGAGTGGGGGGGATGTCTCCTACAATGAGCAGTTCTTC
TRBJ2-7 | TRBD2 | NA | TRBV10-1 | CASSGVLGLAGDEQYF | TGCGCCAGCAGTGGTGTGTTGGGACTAGCGGGGGACGAGCAGTACTTC
TRBJ2-7 | NA | NA | TRBV29-1 | CSVWSGYEQYF | TGCAGCGTGTGGTCCGGCTACGAGCAGTACTTC
TRBJ2-7 | NA | NA | TRBV11-3 | CASGHRDEQYF | TGTGCCAGCGGACACCGGGACGAGCAGTACTTC
TRBJ2-1 | TRBD2 | NA | TRBV28 | CASSETSGSSYNEQFF | TGTGCCAGCAGTGAGACTAGCGGTAGCTCCTACAATGAGCAGTTCTTC
TRBJ2-7 | NA | NA | TRBV29-1 | CSVVVSGGIEQYF | TGCAGCGTTGTCGTATCCGGGGGTATCGAGCAGTACTTC
TRBJ1-1 | NA | NA | TRBV5-8 | CASIGVTEAFF | TGTGCCAGCATCGGGGTTACTGAAGCTTTCTTT
TRBJ1-2 | NA | NA | TRBV27 | CASSSWGHPASNYGYTF | TGTGCCAGCAGTTCTTGGGGACACCCCGCGTCCAACTATGGCTACACCTTC
TRBJ2-3 | NA | few | TRBV6-2/TRBV6-3 | CASSLETDTQYF | TGTGCCAGCAGTCTAGAGACAGATACGCAGTATTTT
TRBJ2-1 | TRBD2 | NA | TRBV2 | CASSRSGGGYNEQFF | TGTGCCAGCAGCCGTAGCGGGGGCGGCTACAATGAGCAGTTCTTC
TRBJ2-5 | NA | NA | TRBV21-1 | CASRFTGTGGYETQYF | TGTGCCAGCAGGTTTACCGGGACAGGGGGGTACGAGACCCAGTACTTC
TRBJ1-1 | TRBD1 | NA | TRBV29-1 | CSVATGGSTEAFF | TGCAGCGTCGCGACAGGGGGTAGCACTGAAGCTTTCTTT
TRBJ1-2 | TRBD1 | many | TRBV29-1 | CSAHDAGRGFGGYTF | TGCAGCGCACACGACGCAGGCAGGGGGTTCGGTGGCTACACCTTC
TRBJ2-7 | NA | NA | TRBV5-4 | CASRSEAPGYEQYF | TGTGCCAGCAGGTCGGAAGCACCCGGGTACGAGCAGTACTTC
TRBJ1-4 | NA | NA | TRBV18 | CASSPAGAGKLFF | TGTGCCAGCTCACCAGCAGGGGCAGGAAAACTGTTTTTT
TRBJ2-7 | NA | NA | TRBV5-5 | CASSLDINSEQYF | TGTGCCAGCAGCTTGGACATCAACAGCGAGCAGTACTTC
TRBJ2-5 | TRBD2 | NA | TRBV5-1 | CATHRLAGGPGNVETQYF | TGCGCCACCCATAGACTAGCGGGAGGGCCGGGAAATGTGGAGACCCAGTACTTC
TRBJ1-1 | NA | NA | TRBV20-1 | CSAPDRGEAFF | TGCAGTGCCCCGGACAGAGGTGAAGCTTTCTTT
TRBJ1-2 | TRBD1 | NA | TRBV18 | CASSPAGTGGYGYTF | TGTGCCAGCTCACCCGCCGGGACAGGAGGCTATGGCTACACCTTC
TRBJ2-1 | NA | NA | TRBV6-6 | CASSSPNNEQFF | TGTGCCAGCAGTTCCCCTAACAATGAGCAGTTCTTC
TRBJ1-6 | NA | NA | TRBV5-4 | CASSPNSRDNSPLHF | TGTGCCAGCAGCCCGAATTCCAGGGATAATTCACCCCTCCACTTT
TRBJ2-7 | NA | NA | TRBV1 | CTSSQEVPRYPYEQYF | TGCACCAGCAGCCAAGAGGTCCCGCGATACCCCTACGAGCAGTACTTC
TRBJ1-5 | NA | NA | TRBV6-5 | CASRIPGTTNQPQHF | TGTGCCAGCAGGATTCCCGGGACAACAAATCAGCCCCAGCATTTT
TRBJ2-2 | NA | NA | TRBV2 | CASSPPPLATSTGELFF | TGTGCCAGCAGTCCGCCCCCACTAGCCACGTCGACCGGGGAGCTGTTTTTT
TRBJ2-7 | NA | once | TRBV19 | CASSITGLHEQYF | TGTGCCAGTAGTATTACAGGGCTTCACGAGCAGTACTTC
TRBJ2-5 | TRBD2 | NA | TRBV3-1/TRBV3-2 | CASSQVARGLAVQETQYF | TGTGCCAGCAGCCAAGTGGCCCGAGGGCTAGCGGTGCAAGAGACCCAGTACTTC
TRBJ2-5 | NA | NA | TRBV18 | CASSRGGEETQYF | TGTGCCAGCTCACGAGGGGGGGAAGAGACCCAGTACTTC
TRBJ2-3 | TRBD2 | NA | TRBV3-1/TRBV3-2 | CASSQDFGGADTQYF | TGTGCCAGCAGCCAAGACTTCGGGGGGGCAGATACGCAGTATTTT
TRBJ2-2 | NA | NA | TRBV22-1 | CPLGQGETGELFF | TGTCCTCTCGGACAGGGAGAAACCGGGGAGCTGTTTTTT
TRBJ2-1 | TRBD1 | NA | TRBV7-8 | CASSPGTGGFYEQFF | TGTGCCAGCAGCCCCGGGACAGGGGGTTTCTATGAGCAGTTCTTC
TRBJ1-2 | TRBD1 | NA | TRBV5-6 | CASSLGTGAYNYGYTF | TGTGCCAGCAGCTTGGGGACAGGGGCTTATAACTATGGCTACACCTTC
TRBJ2-4 | TRBD1 | NA | TRBV11-2 | CASSYGQGSDF | TGTGCCAGCAGTTACGGACAGGGGAGCGACTTC
TRBJ2-2 | NA | few | TRBV11-2 | CASSFLAGKNTGELFF | TGTGCCAGCAGCTTCCTCGCGGGAAAGAACACCGGGGAGCTGTTTTTT
TRBJ2-1 | NA | NA | TRBV11-2 | CASSLERGPYNEQFF | TGTGCCAGCAGCTTAGAAAGAGGTCCCTACAATGAGCAGTTCTTC
TRBJ2-3 | TRBD1 | few | TRBV18 | CASSSSGQGTDTQYF | TGTGCCAGCTCATCCTCGGGACAGGGCACAGATACGCAGTATTTT
TRBJ2-3 | TRBD1 | NA | TRBV14 | CASSLPGQLSTDTQYF | TGTGCCAGCAGTCTCCCGGGACAGCTTAGTACAGATACGCAGTATTTT
TRBJ1-3 | NA | NA | TRBV27 | CASSYKRGGNTIYF | TGTGCCAGCAGTTATAAACGAGGTGGAAACACCATATATTTT
TRBJ2-7 | TRBD1 | NA | TRBV6-4 | CASSEGTGISYEQYF | TGTGCCAGCAGTGAAGGGACAGGGATCTCCTACGAGCAGTACTTC